This T cell receptor (beta chain) stems from a study of response to subunit inactivated influenza vaccine. Study-level points and caveats: Seasonal influenza vaccination, on each occasion, was suggested by the authors to recruit few new T cells.

A single record per CDR3 protein comes from TCRdb applying MiXCR to the RT-PCR reads. The sample yields approximately 700,000 distinct CDR3 sequences, over 11% seen once. In its sample, this clonotype was seen a few times. Antigen unknown. The TCR was taken from a man aged 45-60 years who received an inactivated influenza vaccine. The source was PBMCs from blood, collected around 15 days before vaccination.

The CDR3: CSASRPTEAFF. CDR3 DNA: TGCAGTGCTAGTCGACCAACTGAAGCTTTCTTT. The rearrangement joins TRBV20-1 to TRBJ1-1; D unresolved. CDR3 size: 11 residues. Germline V gene data show CDR1 as DFQATT and CDR2 as SNEGSKA (reference sequence). V was shortened by 3 bases and J by 5 bases, with 7 bases between the two germline ends.